This T cell receptor (beta chain) was identified during a study of cytomegalovirus exposure and HLA in healthy donors. Study-level findings and limits: In the approximately 130 validation repertoires, about 94% of cluster scores exceeded 0, per a later analysis. The study designated fewer than 200 TCR beta chains cytomegalovirus-associated. Many donors shared some public TCRs, even though most TCR sequences were rare.

Germline assignment: CDR1 SGHVS and CDR2 FNYEAQ. J was trimmed by 2 bases and V by 5 bases; bases with no gene match: 4. The length of the CDR3 is 15 residues. With respect to this clone: Its antigen is as yet unknown.

Sequencing was performed with immunoSEQ multiplex PCR; in TCRdb, only in-frame clones are kept and a portion is missing. This table has some 68,000 clones, approximately 96% appearing once. The donors formed part of the approximately 130-subject validation cohort, distinct from the roughly 660-subject first cohort. This receptor was taken from a man younger than 35 in good health and CMV-seropositive. This chain connects TRBV7-6 to TRBJ2-5; TRBD2 matches at 11 bases. The sample was PBMCs. The CDR3 region has the DNA TGTGCCAGCAGCCTACTAGCGGGGGATCAAGAGACCCAGTACTTC. Translating it yields CASSLLAGDQETQYF.